The next 2 T cell receptor beta chains were all read from a single sample in a study of response to subunit inactivated influenza vaccine. TCRdb redid the calling of the RT-PCR reads with MiXCR, one entry per CDR3 protein. The sample consists of hundreds of thousands of distinct CDR3 sequences, less than 10% of them appearing once. Sample: PBMCs from blood, taken less than 30 months after vaccination. These receptors were taken from a man between 50 and 70 years old who received an inactivated influenza vaccine.

V usage is TRBV18 and J usage is TRBJ1-3, with D possibly matching TRBD1 (6 bases). The germline gives CDR1 KGHSH, CDR2 LQKENI. The CDR3 totals 16 residues. V lost 2 bases, J lost 0 bases, and 11 bases lay in between. The CDR3 DNA follows: TGTGCCAGCTCACCAGGAGCGACAGGCTCTGGAAACACCATATATTTT. It specifies CASSPGATGSGNTIYF.

The table lists this clonotype with a few counts. This chain links TRBV7-2 with TRBJ2-3; 14 bases are a match to TRBD2. Germline V gives CDR1 SGHTA, CDR2 FQGNSA. Losses at the gene ends were 5 bases for V and 4 bases for J; bases not matched to a gene: 8. The CDR3 totals 17 residues. This chain's CDR3 is CASSQGLAGDGADTQYF. The CDR3 DNA reads TGTGCCAGCAGCCAGGGACTAGCGGGAGACGGCGCAGATACGCAGTATTTT.